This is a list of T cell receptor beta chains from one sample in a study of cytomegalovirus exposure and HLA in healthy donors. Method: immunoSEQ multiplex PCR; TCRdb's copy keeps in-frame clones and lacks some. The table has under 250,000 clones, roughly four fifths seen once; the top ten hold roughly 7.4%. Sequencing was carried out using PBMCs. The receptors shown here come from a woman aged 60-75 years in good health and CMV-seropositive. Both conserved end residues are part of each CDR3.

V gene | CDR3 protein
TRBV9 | CASSVGPRTGGTGELFF
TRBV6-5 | CASRSTGTYNEQFF
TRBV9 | CASSVASGSSHEQYF
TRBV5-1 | CASSWGLAGETNTGELFF
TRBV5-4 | CASRRTGDDYGYTF
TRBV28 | CASRNLDSLLSEQYF
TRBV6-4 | CASSDLAGVSYNEQFF
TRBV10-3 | CAISEPRADTQYF
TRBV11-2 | CASSEHRDNEKLFF
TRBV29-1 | CSVAQGANNQPQHF
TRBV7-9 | CASSQLRGPGYEQYF
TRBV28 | CASTRGAGGQPQHF